Below, one T cell receptor (beta chain) is given with its context. The length of the CDR3 is 15 residues. CDR1 is LNHDA, CDR2 SQIVND, per germline (reference sequence). The ends lost 6 bases at V and 2 bases at J; junction bases unmatched: 5. In the study's own analysis: Estimation of nucleated cell counts was performed using reference gene primer amplification. The repertoire was sequenced with immunoSEQ multiplex PCR; TCRdb's copy has only in-frame clones and lacks some. The V and J calls and the clone size are those of that table, but D and trimming were determined from the DNA. The table records around 190,000 clones, around 81% of them present only once. The data stem from a study of blood T cell repertoires in COVID-19.

The TCR sequence derives from a woman between 40 and 55 years old with COVID-19, enrolled during active disease. Sequencing used peripheral blood. This chain links TRBV19 with TRBJ2-3; 10 positions agree with TRBD1. The CDR3 sequence is CASRKTGGLTDTQYF. CDR3 nucleotide sequence: TGTGCCAGTAGGAAGACAGGGGGCCTCACAGATACGCAGTATTTT.